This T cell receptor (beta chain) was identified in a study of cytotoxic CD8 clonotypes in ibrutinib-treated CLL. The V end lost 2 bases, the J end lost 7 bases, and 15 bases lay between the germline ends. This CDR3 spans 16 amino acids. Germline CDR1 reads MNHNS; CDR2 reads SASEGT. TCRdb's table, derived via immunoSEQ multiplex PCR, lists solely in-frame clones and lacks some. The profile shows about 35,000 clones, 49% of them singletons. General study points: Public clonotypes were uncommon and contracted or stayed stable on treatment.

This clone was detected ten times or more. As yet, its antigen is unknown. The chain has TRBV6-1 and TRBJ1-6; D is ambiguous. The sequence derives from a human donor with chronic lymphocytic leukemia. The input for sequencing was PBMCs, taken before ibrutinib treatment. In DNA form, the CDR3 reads TGTGCCAGCAGTGAAACCCTCTGGGGTATGAATTCACCCCTCCACTTT. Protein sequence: CASSETLWGMNSPLHF.